This passage covers 30 T cell receptor beta chains from one sample sequenced in a study of blood T cell repertoires in COVID-19. The data were produced by immunoSEQ multiplex PCR, yet TCRdb's version contains in-frame clones alone and is incomplete. The data show 50,000 to 75,000 clones, with around 76% seen just once and roughly 4.8% held by the top ten. The sample consisted of peripheral blood. Receptors originate from a human donor in a cohort sampled during active COVID-19.

This sequence joins TRBV3-1 (or the pseudogene TRBV3-2) and TRBJ2-1, with 15 bases matching TRBD2. V trimming: 2 bases; J trimming: 6 bases; junction bases outside the gene matches: 11. The CDR3 length is 19 residues. In germline, CDR1 is LGHDT, CDR2 YNNKEL (reference sequence). CDR3 DNA sequence: TGTGCCAGCAGCCAAATCGGGACTAGCGGGGGGTCCGCGTGCAATGAGCAGTTCTTC. Residues: CASSQIGTSGGSACNEQFF.

This sequence joins TRBV7-8 and TRBJ1-1; D perhaps matches TRBD1 (6 bases). CDR1 and CDR2 from the germline V gene are SGHVS and FQNEAQ. This CDR3 comprises 16 residues. Between the trimmed V and J ends, which lost 6 bases and 3 bases, there was a span of 20 bases. CDR3 sequence reads: CASRPSWGLRDTEAFF. The CDR3 nucleotides read TGTGCCAGCAGGCCAAGCTGGGGGCTTCGGGACACTGAAGCTTTCTTT.

The chain has TRBV3-1 (or the pseudogene TRBV3-2) and TRBJ2-2; D might be TRBD1 (5 bases). V shed 0 bases and J shed 0 bases, with 5 bases lying between them. CDR1 LGHDT and CDR2 YNNKEL come from the germline V gene (reference sequence). The CDR3 is made up of 15 amino acids. The CDR3 nucleotides are TGTGCCAGCAGCCAAGACAGGGCGAACACCGGGGAGCTGTTTTTT. It codes for CASSQDRANTGELFF.

This chain links TRBV6-6 with TRBJ1-5; 7 nucleotides match TRBD1. Losses at the gene ends were 4 bases for V and 2 bases for J; bases not matched to a gene: 5. Per germline, CDR1 MNHNY and CDR2 SVGAGI (reference sequence). The CDR3 runs 15 residues. Here the CDR3 reads CASSSHDRGNQPQHF. DNA for the CDR3: TGTGCCAGCAGTTCGCACGACAGGGGCAATCAGCCCCAGCATTTT.

V is TRBV7-2 and J is TRBJ2-5, with D maybe TRBD2 (5 bases). CDR3 size: 16 residues. V was cut by 0 bases and J by 5 bases, with 16 bases left in between. Germline V lookup: CDR1 SGHTA, CDR2 FQGNSA. CDR3 nucleotides: TGTGCCAGCAGCTTAGCGCAGCGGACCGCGGGTGAGACCCAGTACTTC. Amino acids: CASSLAQRTAGETQYF.

The chain joins TRBV12-3 or TRBV12-4 to TRBJ2-3, with D uncertain. With 2 bases removed from V and 6 bases from J, the gap between germline ends came to 3 bases. This CDR3 contains 11 residues. CDR3 sequence reads: CASSLSDTQYF. CDR3 coding DNA: TGTGCCAGCAGTTTATCTGATACGCAGTATTTT.

The chain is built from TRBV25-1 and TRBJ2-3, with D possibly matching TRBD2 (7 bases). The V gene lost 8 bases and the J gene lost 8 bases, with 20 bases spanning the gap. Germline V gene lookup returns CDR1 MGHDK and CDR2 SYGVNS. This CDR3 spans 14 amino acids. The CDR3 sequence: CASAPSGGSATQYF. The DNA of the CDR3 is TGTGCCAGCGCGCCTTCGGGGGGCTCGGCTACGCAGTATTTT.

V and J are TRBV27 and TRBJ1-3; 10 bases agree with TRBD1. Looked up from germline, CDR1 is MNHEY and CDR2 is SMNVEV (reference sequence). CDR3 length: 14 residues. The V gene end was trimmed by 6 bases and the J gene end by 11 bases; junction bases not matched to a gene: 10. This CDR3 is CASRHRDRGFPIYF. The CDR3 DNA is TGTGCCAGCAGGCACCGGGACAGGGGATTCCCCATATATTTT.

The chain uses TRBV10-3 and TRBJ2-2, with D maybe TRBD2 (5 bases). CDR1 ENHRY and CDR2 SYGVKD come from the germline V gene. The CDR3 runs to 12 residues. Trimming left V 2 bases short and J 8 bases short, with 6 bases between. In nucleotides, the CDR3 is TGTGCCATCAGTGAGACTAGGGGGGAGCTGTTTTTT. The encoded protein is CAISETRGELFF.

The chain links TRBV12-3 or TRBV12-4 to TRBJ2-7; the D gene is possibly TRBD1 (7 bases). V shed 3 bases and J shed 3 bases, with 9 bases lying between them. This CDR3 comprises 13 residues. The CDR3, as DNA: TGTGCCAGCAGTTTTCAGGGGGGCTACGAGCAGTACTTC. This translates into CASSFQGGYEQYF.

This clone has a handful of counts. J is TRBJ2-3 and V is TRBV5-4; D gene ambiguous. The CDR3 contains 14 residues. The germline V and J ends were trimmed by 4 bases and 7 bases, with 16 bases remaining between them. The germline CDR1 and CDR2 sequences are SGHNT and YYREEE (reference sequence). This CDR3 reads CASSQPSLQNTQYF. Written as DNA, the CDR3 is TGTGCCAGCAGCCAACCCTCTCTTCAGAATACGCAGTATTTT.

The chain recombines TRBV5-1 with TRBJ2-1, with TRBD2 as a possible D gene (5 bases). Between the trimmed V and J ends, which lost 5 bases and 10 bases, there was a span of 19 bases. The germline CDR1 and CDR2 sequences are SGHRS and YFSETQ. The CDR3 is made up of 14 amino acids. This CDR3 is CASRPGTRTEEQFF. The CDR3 DNA follows: TGCGCCAGCAGGCCGGGAACCCGTACAGAAGAGCAGTTCTTC. The entire variable domain, with the rest obtained from reference TRBV5-1 and TRBJ2-1, is as follows: KAGVTQTPRYLIKTRGQQVTLSCSPISGHRSVSWYQQTPGQGLQFLFEYFSETQRNKGNFPGRFSGRQFSNSRSEMNVSTLELGDSALYLCASRPGTRTEEQFFGPGTRLTVL.

The chain combines TRBV28 with TRBJ1-2; TRBD1 agrees at 9 bases. This CDR3 has 13 amino acids. Trimming at V came to 7 bases and at J to 3 bases, leaving 3 bases not matched to a gene. The germline gives CDR1 MDHEN, CDR2 SYDVKM. The CDR3 region has the DNA TGTGCCAGCAACGACAGGGGGTACTATGGCTACACCTTC. Translation gives CASNDRGYYGYTF.

The rearrangement joins TRBV15 to TRBJ1-4, with D unclear. Per germline, CDR1 LNHNV and CDR2 YYDKDF (reference sequence). V lost 0 bases and J lost 0, with 8 bases in between. This CDR3 spans 16 amino acids. The chain's CDR3 is CATSRDQVATNEKLFF. As DNA, the CDR3 is TGTGCCACCAGCAGAGATCAGGTTGCAACTAATGAAAAACTGTTTTTT. Looking up the rest from reference TRBV15 and TRBJ1-4 gives the full variable domain: DAMVIQNPRYQVTQFGKPVTLSCSQTLNHNVMYWYQQKSSQAPKLLFHYYDKDFNNEADTPDNFQSRRPNTSFCFLDIRSPGLGDTAMYLCATSRDQVATNEKLFFGSGTQLSVL.

The chain employs TRBV5-1 and TRBJ2-3; 8 positions match TRBD2. CDR1 and CDR2 (germline): SGHRS, YFSETQ. There are 14 residues in the CDR3. Germline trimming cut 4 bases from V and 6 bases from J; bases unmatched to any gene: 7. CDR3 residues: CASSRVAGSDTQYF. The CDR3 region has the DNA TGCGCCAGCAGCAGAGTAGCGGGGTCTGATACGCAGTATTTT.

This chain joins TRBV11-2 and TRBJ2-7, with D possibly matching TRBD2 (6 bases). Per the germline V gene, CDR1 is SGHAT and CDR2 is FQNNGV. The CDR3 has 14 residues. V lost 2 bases to trimming and J lost 6 bases, with 14 bases between them. The CDR3 loop is CASSLPSSVSEQYF. The CDR3 nucleotides are TGTGCCAGCAGCTTACCGTCTAGCGTCTCCGAGCAGTACTTC.

This sequence joins TRBV24-1 and TRBJ2-3, with 9 positions matching TRBD2. The J segment lost 9 bases and the V segment lost 2 bases, leaving 11 bases of the junction unmatched. The CDR3 sequence is 16 residues long. CDR1 and CDR2 from the germline V gene are KGHDR and SFDVKD. DNA of the CDR3: TGTGCCACCAGTGATTGGGAGGCGGGGGGGCCTGGAACGCAGTATTTT. Amino acids: CATSDWEAGGPGTQYF.

This clone has only one observation. The V call is TRBV27, the J call TRBJ2-7; D might be TRBD1 (5 bases). The CDR3 contains 17 residues. CDR1 and CDR2 (germline): MNHEY, SMNVEV (reference sequence). The germline V and J ends were trimmed by 5 bases and 2 bases, with 22 bases remaining between them. CDR3 DNA: TGTGCCAGCAGTCCACAACCCCCCAGGGTTCGTGCCTACGAGCAGTACTTC. Encoded protein: CASSPQPPRVRAYEQYF.

The chain links TRBV5-1 to TRBJ2-3, with 11 bases lining up with TRBD2. The CDR3 is made up of 17 amino acids. The germline CDR1 and CDR2 sequences are SGHRS and YFSETQ. After removal of 6 bases from V and 5 bases from J, the junction contained 14 bases not matched to a gene. Here the CDR3 reads CASNPAISGGVVDTQYF. CDR3 DNA sequence: TGCGCCAGCAACCCGGCCATTAGCGGGGGGGTTGTAGATACGCAGTATTTT.

The V call is TRBV5-1, the J call TRBJ1-1; D gene ambiguous. In germline, CDR1 is SGHRS, CDR2 YFSETQ. This CDR3 is 13 amino acids long. Trimming cost V 1 base and J 8 bases, with 12 bases left between them. The CDR3 loop reads CASSLSPAREAFF. Written as DNA, the CDR3 is TGCGCCAGCAGCTTGAGTCCCGCGCGGGAAGCTTTCTTT.

The CDR3 sequence is CASSEQGGQQYF. CDR3 coding DNA: TGTGCCAGCAGTGAACAGGGGGGACAGCAGTACTTC. V is TRBV2 and J is TRBJ2-7; TRBD1 is a possible D gene (7 bases). V lost 2 bases to trimming and J lost 8 bases, with 10 bases between them. Per the germline V gene, CDR1 is SNHLY and CDR2 is FYNNEI. The CDR3 has 12 amino acids.

The V and J genes are TRBV12-3 or TRBV12-4 and TRBJ2-1, with a tentative D call TRBD2 (6 bases). V lost 5 bases and J lost 15, with 17 bases in between. The CDR3 is made up of 12 amino acids. CDR3 bases: TGTGCCAGCAGTCCTCGGGGGTTAGGGAGGTTCTTC. Its translation: CASSPRGLGRFF.

This clone was counted a few times. This chain connects TRBV4-1 to TRBJ2-3, with TRBD2 matching 10 bases. The CDR3 is 17 residues long. V was clipped by 1 base and J by 4 bases; unmatched bases: 8. Germline values: CDR1 MGHRA, CDR2 YSYEKL. The CDR3 DNA is TGCGCCAGCAGCCAAGGCTCAGCGGGGGGGGGAGCAGATACGCAGTATTTT. Translation: CASSQGSAGGGADTQYF.

This chain links TRBV18 with TRBJ2-1, with 9 bases that match TRBD1. Germline-derived CDR1 and CDR2 are KGHSH and LQKENI. CDR3 length: 14 residues. With 2 bases clipped from V and 5 bases from J, the junction kept 1 base outside the gene matches. The CDR3 is CASSPRTGDNEQFF. The DNA of the CDR3 is TGTGCCAGCTCACCAAGGACAGGGGACAATGAGCAGTTCTTC.

Ten or more counts support this clone. The chain uses TRBV4-2 and TRBJ2-1; 8 bases agree with TRBD2. Trimming at V came to 0 bases and at J to 7 bases, leaving 8 bases not matched to a gene. CDR1 is LGHNA, CDR2 YNFKEQ, per germline. The length of the CDR3 is 16 residues. CDR3 in amino acids: CASSQDGAGGANEQFF. CDR3 bases: TGTGCCAGCAGCCAAGATGGAGCCGGGGGGGCAAATGAGCAGTTCTTC.

By share, this clone counts as medium-sized. V is TRBV5-4 and J is TRBJ1-6, with 8 bases that match TRBD1. The V segment lost 4 bases and the J segment 10 bases; nucleotides outside the gene matches: 7. The CDR3 is 14 amino acids. Germline-derived CDR1 and CDR2 are SGHNT and YYREEE (reference sequence). The CDR3 DNA follows: TGTGCCAGCAGCCAAGGACAGGGAGAATCACCCCTCCACTTT. This translates into CASSQGQGESPLHF. Full variable domain (rest looked up from reference TRBV5-4 and TRBJ1-6): ETGVTQSPTHLIKTRGQQVTLRCSSQSGHNTVSWYQQALGQGPQFIFQYYREEENGRGNFPPRFSGLQFPNYSSELNVNALELDDSALYLCASSQGQGESPLHFGNGTRLTVT.

J is TRBJ1-1 and V is TRBV5-6; perhaps TRBD1 as D (5 bases). The CDR3 covers 14 residues. The V and J ends lost 4 bases and 5 bases respectively, with 15 bases between them. Germline V gene lookup returns CDR1 SGHDT and CDR2 YYEEEE. CDR3 protein: CASSLTGGDTEAFF. In DNA form, the CDR3 reads TGTGCCAGCAGCCTCACAGGCGGAGATACTGAAGCTTTCTTT.

The CDR3: CASSLKGGGAILTDTQYF. CDR3 in DNA: TGTGCCAGCAGCCTAAAAGGCGGGGGGGCGATTTTAACAGATACGCAGTATTTT. The rearrangement links TRBV7-9 to TRBJ2-3; 9 bases agree with TRBD2. Per the germline V gene, CDR1 is SEHNR and CDR2 is FQNEAQ (reference sequence). The J segment lost 3 bases and the V segment lost 5 bases, leaving 15 bases of the junction unmatched. The CDR3 is 18 amino acids.

This rearrangement joins TRBV7-9 to TRBJ2-3, with TRBD2 matching 7 bases. This CDR3 has 15 residues. The V gene's germline CDR1 is SEHNR and CDR2 FQNEAQ (reference sequence). Unmatched junction bases numbered 6, after V lost 5 bases and J lost 1 base. CDR3 residues: CASSNLAEGTDTQYF. Here the CDR3 DNA reads TGTGCCAGCAGCAACCTAGCGGAGGGCACAGATACGCAGTATTTT. Full variable domain (outside the CDR3, taken from reference TRBV7-9 and TRBJ2-3): DTGVSQNPRHKITKRGQNVTFRCDPISEHNRLYWYRQTLGQGPEFLTYFQNEAQLEKSRLLSDRFSAERPKGSFSTLEIQRTEQGDSAMYLCASSNLAEGTDTQYFGPGTRLTVL.

This chain links TRBV5-1 with TRBJ2-2; possibly TRBD1 for D (6 bases). The CDR3 is 15 residues long. Trimming pared 1 base from V and 6 bases from J, leaving 13 bases between. The V gene's germline CDR1 is SGHRS and CDR2 YFSETQ. The CDR3: CASSLRAGVAGELFF. Here the CDR3 DNA reads TGCGCCAGCAGCTTGAGGGCAGGGGTAGCCGGGGAGCTGTTTTTT.